This TCR beta chain was found in a study of cytomegalovirus exposure and HLA in healthy donors. The germline V gene encodes CDR1 SEHNR and CDR2 FQNEAQ (reference sequence). CDR3 length equals 12 residues. In regard to this clone: Its ends do not fully match the called genes, so a read error is possible. The sample contains more than one DNA sequence encoding this CDR3.

The study ran its PCR with 60 Vbeta and 13 Jbeta primers. Method: immunoSEQ multiplex PCR; TCRdb's copy keeps in-frame clones and lacks some. The sample holds approximately 180,000 clones, 81% seen once. Sequenced sample: PBMCs. The chain recombines TRBV7-9 with TRBJ1-5; D is ambiguous. The receptor was isolated from a man aged 18 to 30 in good health and CMV-seronegative. The CDR3, as DNA: TGTTCCAGCAGCTTAGGCGGGCAGCCCCAGCATTTT. The encoded protein is CSSSLGGQPQHF. Supplemented by reference TRBV7-9 and TRBJ1-5, the full variable domain reads DTGVSQNPRHKITKRGQNVTFRCDPISEHNRLYWYRQTLGQGPEFLTYFQNEAQLEKSRLLSDRFSAERPKGSFSTLEIQRTEQGDSAMYLCSSSLGGQPQHFGDGTRLSIL.